The 16 T cell receptor beta chains listed next were all sequenced from one sample in a study of blood T cell repertoires in COVID-19. Sequencing used immunoSEQ multiplex PCR; TCRdb keeps in-frame clones, though not all of them. Found here are nearly 250,000 clones, 70% to 90% of them singletons; the top ten hold 0.85% to 0.95%. Sequenced: PBMCs or T cells enriched from blood (not recorded which). Source of these receptors: a man aged 45-60 years who had been exposed to COVID-19.

A single count supports this clone. The chain is built from TRBV5-1 and TRBJ2-5; D is ambiguous. Trimming left V 0 bases short and J 5 bases short, with 17 bases between. Germline V gene lookup returns CDR1 SGHRS and CDR2 YFSETQ. This CDR3 is 16 amino acids long. The chain's CDR3 is CASSLENLVSPETQYF. The CDR3 DNA follows: TGCGCCAGCAGCTTGGAGAACCTAGTAAGCCCGGAGACCCAGTACTTC.

CDR3 coding DNA: TGTGCCAGCAGTTTAGAGAACTATGGCTACACCTTC. Protein product: CASSLENYGYTF. The chain is built from TRBV28 and TRBJ1-2; D call uncertain. The germline gives CDR1 MDHEN, CDR2 SYDVKM. The CDR3 runs 12 residues. Trimming shortened V by 2 bases and J by 2 bases, and 3 bases separated the two germline ends.

V usage is TRBV6-6 and J usage is TRBJ2-5; TRBD1 might be the D (5 bases). This CDR3 spans 14 amino acids. CDR1 MNHNY and CDR2 SVGAGI come from the germline V gene (reference sequence). V lost 6 bases to trimming and J lost 1 base, with 12 bases between them. The CDR3 spells CASRWGRTQETQYF. In DNA, the CDR3 is TGTGCCAGCAGATGGGGCCGGACCCAAGAGACCCAGTACTTC.

V usage is TRBV7-3 and J usage is TRBJ1-2, with D maybe TRBD1 (5 bases). Trimming took off 4 bases at V and 2 bases at J, with 8 bases between the two ends. This CDR3 has 13 residues. The germline gives CDR1 SGHTA, CDR2 FQGTGA. Here the CDR3 reads CASSSSGNYGYTF. DNA of the CDR3: TGTGCCAGCAGCTCCTCAGGGAACTATGGCTACACCTTC.

This sequence joins TRBV5-1 and TRBJ2-2; TRBD2 matches 14 bases. Germline loops: CDR1 SGHRS, CDR2 YFSETQ. CDR3 length equals 18 residues. The ends lost 4 bases at V and 4 bases at J; junction bases unmatched: 9. CDR3 in amino acids: CASSPPGLAGAGTGELFF. Here the CDR3 DNA reads TGCGCCAGCAGCCCCCCGGGACTAGCGGGAGCGGGCACCGGGGAGCTGTTTTTT.

This clone was detected only once. CDR3 nucleotides: TGTGCCACCAGTGTAGCGGTGGGAAGGGACACCGGGGAGCTGTTTTTT. It is translated as CATSVAVGRDTGELFF. The chain couples TRBV24-1 to TRBJ2-2; perhaps TRBD2 as D (6 bases). The CDR3 length is 16 residues. Germline V gene sequence: CDR1 KGHDR, CDR2 SFDVKD. Trimming cost V 5 bases and J 3 bases, with 15 bases left between them.

V is TRBV5-1 and J is TRBJ2-5; TRBD2 aligns across 9 bases. The V and J ends lost 2 bases and 5 bases, in that order; junction bases with no gene match: 10. The CDR3 contains 16 residues. Germline V gives CDR1 SGHRS, CDR2 YFSETQ. The CDR3 DNA follows: TGCGCCAGCAGCTTCTTTGGCGGGGGGGGCATGGAGACCCAGTACTTC. Residues: CASSFFGGGGMETQYF.

This sequence joins TRBV4-2 and TRBJ2-1, with a possible D match to TRBD2 (5 bases). CDR3 length: 17 amino acids. V was cut by 0 bases and J by 4 bases, with 16 bases left in between. Per the germline V gene, CDR1 is LGHNA and CDR2 is YNFKEQ. The CDR3 coding sequence is TGTGCCAGCAGCCAAGATAGGCCAGTAGCGAAATACAATGAGCAGTTCTTC. It encodes CASSQDRPVAKYNEQFF.

This chain links TRBV11-2 with TRBJ2-3; TRBD2 might be the D (6 bases). The CDR3 contains 12 residues. Looked up from germline, CDR1 is SGHAT and CDR2 is FQNNGV. V dropped 5 bases and J dropped 8 bases, with 11 bases sitting between them. This chain's CDR3 is CASSHLGGTQYF. CDR3 nucleotide sequence: TGTGCCAGCAGCCACTTGGGGGGTACGCAGTATTTT.

The rearrangement joins TRBV5-1 to TRBJ1-1; tentative D call: TRBD1 (5 bases). Between the trimmed V and J ends, which lost 4 bases and 4 bases, there was a span of 14 bases. The V gene's germline CDR1 is SGHRS and CDR2 YFSETQ. The CDR3 runs to 14 residues. CDR3 sequence reads: CASSPEGAGTEAFF. CDR3 DNA: TGCGCCAGCAGCCCGGAAGGGGCTGGCACTGAAGCTTTCTTT.

This clone has just a few counts. J is TRBJ1-5 and V is TRBV19; 7 nucleotides match TRBD1. CDR1 is LNHDA and CDR2 is SQIVND in the germline V gene (reference sequence). Losses at the gene ends were 7 bases for V and 9 bases for J; bases not matched to a gene: 15. The CDR3 runs to 15 residues. The CDR3 spells CASTSDRDPIRPQHF. As DNA, the CDR3 is TGTGCCAGTACTTCCGACAGGGATCCCATACGGCCCCAGCATTTT.

The chain has TRBV6-5 and TRBJ2-2; 9 nucleotides align to TRBD2. V was pared by 2 bases and J by 5 bases, with 6 bases of the junction left unmatched. Germline V gene data show CDR1 as MNHEY and CDR2 as SVGAGI. The CDR3 covers 16 residues. The CDR3 loop reads CASSYIAGVRTGELFF. CDR3 bases: TGTGCCAGCAGTTACATAGCGGGAGTTAGGACCGGGGAGCTGTTTTTT.

The chain carries TRBV19 and TRBJ1-5; possible D gene TRBD1, 5 bases. CDR1 is LNHDA, CDR2 SQIVND, per germline (reference sequence). V was cut by 3 bases and J by 2 bases, with 20 bases left in between. This CDR3 contains 18 residues. The CDR3 region is CASSILLGGVMGNQPQHF. The CDR3 DNA reads as TGTGCCAGTAGTATTCTATTGGGGGGGGTCATGGGCAATCAGCCCCAGCATTTT.

V usage is TRBV2 and J usage is TRBJ2-7; TRBD1 matches at 9 bases. CDR1 and CDR2 from the germline V gene are SNHLY and FYNNEI. This CDR3 has 17 amino acids. Trimming at V came to 5 bases and at J to 4 bases, leaving 15 bases not matched to a gene. Here the CDR3 reads CASSLQGAQVGAYEQYF. CDR3 DNA: TGTGCCAGCAGTCTACAGGGGGCGCAGGTCGGTGCGTACGAGCAGTACTTC.

In its sample, this clone was seen once. This chain uses TRBV11-2 with TRBJ2-3; TRBD2 matches at 8 bases. Germline assignment: CDR1 SGHAT and CDR2 FQNNGV. The junction had 8 bases not matched to a gene; V was cut back by 3 bases and J by 0 bases. This CDR3 has 17 residues. The CDR3 sequence is CASSFLGLAGSTDTQYF. In DNA form, the CDR3 reads TGTGCCAGCAGCTTCCTCGGTTTAGCGGGGAGCACAGATACGCAGTATTTT.

This rearrangement joins TRBV5-5 to TRBJ2-5; TRBD2 is a possible D gene (5 bases). Germline assignment: CDR1 SGHKS and CDR2 YYEKEE (reference sequence). V was trimmed by 4 bases and J by 1 base, leaving 14 bases between them. CDR3 size: 15 residues. The CDR3 sequence: CASSLAVGRQETQYF. CDR3 nucleotide sequence: TGTGCCAGCAGCCTAGCCGTGGGCCGCCAAGAGACCCAGTACTTC.